The 2 T cell receptor beta chains listed next were all sequenced from one sample in a study of T cell repertoires in cytomegalovirus infection. MiXCR, applied by TCRdb to the reads, yields one record per CDR3 protein. The table lists approximately 550,000 distinct CDR3 sequences, 16% of them singletons. The sequenced material came from CD8+ T cells from PBMCs. These receptor sequences come from a human donor in good health (CMV status not recorded). Some clones in this sample may be carry-over from other donors' samples.

This clonotype was counted ten times or more. This chain uses TRBV6-6 with TRBJ2-3, with 11 positions matching TRBD2. Germline V CDR1 and CDR2: MNHNY, SVGAGI (reference sequence). The trim removed 5 bases at V and 2 bases at J, leaving 6 bases unmatched. The CDR3 loop spans 16 amino acids. The CDR3 region has the DNA TGTGCCAGCAGTACGGCGACTAGCGGGGTCACAGATACGCAGTATTTT. Encoded protein: CASSTATSGVTDTQYF.

This clonotype showed up just a few times. The rearrangement uses TRBV29-1 and TRBJ1-2; tentative D call: TRBD1 (5 bases). Germline CDR1 reads SQVTM; CDR2 reads ANQGSEA. Trimming cost V 5 bases and J 3 bases, with 10 bases left between them. CDR3 length: 12 residues. The CDR3 is CSVRDGYYGYTF. The CDR3 coding sequence is TGCAGCGTTCGGGACGGCTACTATGGCTACACCTTC.